The present T cell receptor beta chain was sequenced within a study of shared clonotypes between healthy human individuals. Study details: Donor composition was a couple of women and three men, aged 18 to 49. There were three CD4 naive, three CD4 memory, two CD8 naive and one CD8 memory plates per donor. Findings of the study overall: Non-shared clonotypes had lower generation probabilities than clonotypes shared by all four sorted-subset donors.

V was pared by 1 base and J by 6 bases, with 15 bases between. The CDR3 sequence is 16 residues long. The germline CDR1 and CDR2 sequences are SGHTA and FQGNSA. This clone appeared a single time. Its antigen is undetermined. Assay: immunoSEQ multiplex PCR; the TCRdb copy retains only in-frame clones and omits some. Among around 1.5 million clones listed, about 98% were seen once. J is TRBJ2-2 and V is TRBV7-2; D gene unclear. The TCR originated in a man aged 25 to 40 in good health. Material for sequencing was naive CD4+ T cells sorted from blood. Subset of the sample: CD45RA+ positively selected. The CDR3 coding sequence is TGTGCCAGCAGCTTAGAATCGATTCTTTCTGCCGGGGAGCTGTTTTTT. It yields the protein CASSLESILSAGELFF.